The 27 T cell receptor beta chains listed next were all sequenced from one sample in a study of kidney transplant recipient with SARS-CoV-2 infection. TCRdb processed the reads anew with MiXCR; each CDR3 protein has one entry. Seen here are 200,000 to 300,000 distinct CDR3 sequences, 29% observed once, and the top ten hold roughly 7%. This specimen consisted of a blood sample, obtained at baseline and on day 111 from a kidney transplant recipient. These receptors came from a young adult male patient who had COVID-19 and was a kidney transplant recipient. Some of the T cells might come from the graft donor.

About this clonotype: A much bigger clone sits one base away, suggesting this may be a read error. The gene calls are TRBV7-9 and TRBJ1-1; a possible D gene is TRBD1 (6 bases). In germline, CDR1 is SEHNR, CDR2 FQNEAQ (reference sequence). CDR3 length: 14 residues. In DNA, the CDR3 is TGTGCCAGCAGCTTAGGGGGACATAGCACTGAAGCTTCCTTT. It is translated as CASSLGGHSTEASF. The full variable domain, its missing parts supplied by reference TRBV7-9 and TRBJ1-1, is DTGVSQNPRHKITKRGQNVTFRCDPISEHNRLYWYRQTLGQGPEFLTYFQNEAQLEKSRLLSDRFSAERPKGSFSTLEIQRTEQGDSAMYLCASSLGGHSTEASFGQGTRLTVV.

This clonotype was detected many times. The chain employs TRBV6-5 and TRBJ1-1, with 8 bases aligning to TRBD1. Germline V gene lookup returns CDR1 MNHEY and CDR2 SVGAGI. This CDR3 has 13 residues. V was clipped by 5 bases and J by 5 bases; unmatched bases: 4. CDR3 protein: CASSERDRTEAFF. In DNA, the CDR3 is TGTGCCAGCAGTGAAAGGGACAGGACTGAAGCTTTCTTT.

The chain links TRBV5-1 to TRBJ2-3; TRBD2 is a possible D gene (6 bases). Trimming left V 7 bases short and J 4 bases short, with 16 bases between. From germline, CDR1 is SGHRS and CDR2 YFSETQ. The CDR3 consists of 14 residues. This CDR3 reads CASAPGDGADTQYF. Written as DNA, the CDR3 is TGCGCCAGCGCCCCGGGGGATGGGGCAGATACGCAGTATTTT.

The sample holds many counts of this clonotype. Sequence at one end of the junction differs from germline and may be a read error. This sequence joins TRBV10-1 and TRBJ1-2; D not certain. The CDR3 is made up of 17 amino acids. Germline V gives CDR1 WNHNN, CDR2 SYGVQD (reference sequence). CDR3 sequence (DNA): TGTGCCAGCAGTATCCGCATACGCTCTAGAAAGACCTATGGCTACACCTTC. Amino acids: CASSIRIRSRKTYGYTF.

The chain carries TRBV2 and TRBJ2-3; D might be TRBD2 (5 bases). Deletions cut 5 bases from V and 6 bases from J, with 15 bases between. In germline, CDR1 is SNHLY, CDR2 FYNNEI. The CDR3 extends over 14 amino acids. The chain's CDR3 is CASSLDYYGDTQYF. CDR3 bases: TGTGCCAGCAGTCTAGACTACTACGGGGATACGCAGTATTTT. Full variable domain (missing parts from reference TRBV2 and TRBJ2-3): EPEVTQTPSHQVTQMGQEVILRCVPISNHLYFYWYRQILGQKVEFLVSFYNNEISEKSEIFDDQFSVERPDGSNFTLKIRSTKLEDSAMYFCASSLDYYGDTQYFGPGTRLTVL.

As to this clonotype: A much larger clone lies one base from this, so it may be a read error. The J gene is TRBJ1-2, the V gene TRBV5-4; the D gene is possibly TRBD1 (6 bases). The germline V gene has CDR1 SGHNT and CDR2 YYREEE (reference sequence). CDR3 size: 13 residues. The CDR3 reads CAGSIDRNYGYTF. Written as DNA, the CDR3 is TGTGCCGGCAGCATTGACAGGAACTATGGCTACACCTTC.

Concerning this clonotype: This sequence may be a read error, since a much larger clone differs from it by one base. This chain links TRBV5-1 with TRBJ2-2; no clear D gene. This CDR3 is built from 16 residues. Germline V lookup: CDR1 SGHRS, CDR2 YFSETQ. The CDR3 nucleotides read TGCGCCAGCGGCTTTAGTGGTCGGATGCGTACCGGGGAGCTGTTTTTT. It codes for CASGFSGRMRTGELFF.

For this clonotype: This clone may be a read error of a much larger clone one base away. V usage is TRBV5-6 and J usage is TRBJ1-2; D remains unclear. Trimming shortened V by 7 bases and J by 4 bases, and 23 bases separated the two germline ends. Germline lookup yields CDR1 SGHDT and CDR2 YYEEEE. The CDR3 loop spans 16 amino acids. CDR3 sequence (DNA): TGTGCCAGCCAGAGGCGCAATAGTCGAAAGACCTATGGCTACACCTTC. Encoded protein: CASQRRNSRKTYGYTF.

Ten or more counts support this clonotype. The chain combines TRBV5-8 with TRBJ1-2; D not certain. The germline V and J ends were trimmed by 5 bases and 4 bases, with 21 bases remaining between them. The CDR3 is 16 residues long. Germline V gene sequence: CDR1 SGHTS, CDR2 YDEGEE. This CDR3 is CASRNCHPRKTYGYTF. The CDR3 DNA sequence: TGTGCCAGCAGGAACTGTCATCCACGAAAGACCTATGGCTACACCTTC.

Comments on this clonotype: Given a much more abundant clone one base away, this may be a read error. The chain combines TRBV28 with TRBJ2-4; 7 nucleotides align to TRBD1. The J call may be wrong; the DNA end is better matched by TRBJ2-5. Germline values: CDR1 MDHEN, CDR2 SYDVKM. The CDR3 length is 15 residues. The CDR3 DNA is TGTACCAGCAGTTTCTCGACAGGGAGTAGGGAGACCCAGTACTTC. Encoded protein: CTSSFSTGSRETQYF.

The table lists this clonotype with many counts. The chain employs TRBV6-1 and TRBJ1-2; no definite D call. This CDR3 is built from 17 residues. The V and J ends lost 5 bases and 4 bases respectively, with 23 bases between them. The germline V gene has CDR1 MNHNS and CDR2 SASEGT. The CDR3 sequence: CASSPVGECRKTYGYTF. The CDR3 nucleotides are TGTGCCAGCAGTCCAGTCGGGGAATGTAGAAAGACCTATGGCTACACCTTC.

Concerning this clonotype itself: This may be a read error, as it is one base from a much larger clone. The CDR3 region is CASSNGTLDSNQPQHF. The CDR3 DNA sequence: TGTGCCAGTAGTAATGGGACATTAGATAGCAATCAGCCCCAGCATTTT. J is TRBJ1-5 and V is TRBV19; D possibly corresponds to TRBD1 (6 bases). Germline V gene sequence: CDR1 LNHDA, CDR2 SQIVND (reference sequence). The CDR3 totals 16 residues. Trimming took off 4 bases at V and 0 bases at J, with 13 bases between the two ends.

Comment on this clonotype: At one of its ends the junction is not consistent with the germline gene, which may arise from a read error. This chain connects TRBV6-2 or TRBV6-3 to TRBJ2-7; 7 bases align to TRBD1. The V gene's germline CDR1 is MNHEY and CDR2 SVGEGT. The CDR3 totals 17 residues. This CDR3 is CASSYTEDRNLPWEQYF. The CDR3 coding sequence is TGTGCAAGCAGTTACACGGAGGACAGGAACCTTCCCTGGGAGCAGTACTTC.

This sequence joins TRBV7-8 and TRBJ1-2, with D hard to call. This CDR3 has 17 amino acids. Germline loops: CDR1 SGHVS, CDR2 FQNEAQ. V was pared by 4 bases and J by 4 bases, with 22 bases between. CDR3 in DNA: TGTGCCAGCAGCTACTGTGAGTTTACCCGAAAGACCTATGGCTACACCTTC. This codes for CASSYCEFTRKTYGYTF.

Of note for this clonotype: A far more abundant clone sits one base away, making this likely a read error. This sequence joins TRBV6-5 and TRBJ2-7, with no clear D. There are 13 residues in the CDR3. CDR1 is MNHEY and CDR2 is SVGAGI in the germline V gene. V was pared by 4 bases and J by 1 base, with 8 bases between. DNA for the CDR3: TGTGCCAGCAGTTGGGGTCCGTCCTACGAGCAGTACTTC. It translates to CASSWGPSYEQYF.

As for this clonotype: A junction boundary mismatches the germline segment, possibly from a read error. The rearrangement joins TRBV10-3 to TRBJ2-1; D might be TRBD2 (5 bases). The CDR3 has 18 amino acids. CDR1 is ENHRY, CDR2 SYGVKD, per germline. The CDR3 sequence is CAINESKEGPSSYNEQFF. CDR3 nucleotides: TGTGCCATCAATGAGTCGAAAGAGGGCCCCAGCTCCTACAATGAGCAGTTCTTC.

Concerning this clonotype itself: A much larger clone differs by one base, so this may be a read error. This chain joins TRBV6-5 and TRBJ1-2; tentatively, D is TRBD1 (5 bases). V gave up 5 bases and J gave up 6 bases, with 25 bases separating them. The CDR3 length is 17 residues. CDR1 and CDR2 from the germline V gene are MNHEY and SVGAGI. The CDR3 DNA sequence: TGTGCCAGCAGTCGGGCCAGGGAATGTAGAAAGACCCATGGCTACACCTTC. This translates into CASSRARECRKTHGYTF.

As regards this clonotype: A much bigger clone sits one base away, suggesting this may be a read error. The genes are TRBV19 and TRBJ1-2, with 7 positions matching TRBD1. Losses at the gene ends were 7 bases for V and 8 bases for J; bases not matched to a gene: 19. The germline V gene has CDR1 LNHDA and CDR2 SQIVND (reference sequence). The CDR3 is made up of 16 amino acids. The CDR3 loop is CASTHAPGQTSRGYTF. For the CDR3, the DNA is TGTGCCAGTACCCACGCCCCGGGACAGACTTCTAGAGGCTACACCTTC. Full variable domain (remainder filled in from reference TRBV19 and TRBJ1-2): DGGITQSPKYLFRKEGQNVTLSCEQNLNHDAMYWYRQDPGQGLRLIYYSQIVNDFQKGDIAEGYSVSREKKESFPLTVTSAQKNPTAFYLCASTHAPGQTSRGYTFGSGTRLTVV.

This clonotype appeared many times. This chain uses TRBV10-3 with TRBJ2-1; TRBD2 matches 8 bases. CDR3 length: 12 residues. The germline CDR1 and CDR2 sequences are ENHRY and SYGVKD. V lost 11 bases, J lost 6 bases, and 6 bases stayed unmatched. The CDR3 spells CASGSGGNEQFF. The CDR3 DNA follows: TGTGCCTCCGGGAGCGGGGGCAATGAGCAGTTCTTC.

Comment on this clonotype: This may be a read error, as it is one base from a much larger clone. This chain connects TRBV23-1 to TRBJ1-2; D ambiguous. TRBV23-1 is designated an ORF whose function remains uncertain. The length of the CDR3 is 17 residues. V was pared by 7 bases and J by 4 bases, with 25 bases between. The CDR3 spells CASNHAELRRKTYGYTF. The CDR3 DNA is TGCGCCAGCAATCACGCGGAGCTACGCAGAAAGACCTATGGCTACACCTTC.

This clonotype was recorded at least ten times. V is TRBV5-1 and J is TRBJ1-2; D call uncertain. V was trimmed by 7 bases and J by 4 bases, leaving 23 bases between them. The CDR3 runs to 16 residues. CDR1 is SGHRS, CDR2 YFSETQ, per germline. The CDR3 nucleotides read TGCGCCAGCGCGAAGAGATCGGTTCGAAAGACCTATGGCTACACCTTC. Its translation: CASAKRSVRKTYGYTF.

This clonotype was observed many times. The CDR3, as DNA: TGTGCCAGCAGCTTAACGGGGAGGGGCTCTGGAAACACCATATATTTT. The encoded protein is CASSLTGRGSGNTIYF. The chain has TRBV7-6 and TRBJ1-3, with a possible D match to TRBD1 (5 bases). Germline CDR1 is SGHVS and CDR2 is FNYEAQ. The CDR3 sequence is 16 residues long. Between the trimmed V and J ends, which lost 2 bases and 0 bases, there was a span of 11 bases.

This clonotype occurred a few times. The chain links TRBV19 to TRBJ2-1; D is ambiguous. The CDR3 covers 11 residues. Deletions cut 5 bases from V and 6 bases from J, with 5 bases between. Germline assignment: CDR1 LNHDA and CDR2 SQIVND (reference sequence). The CDR3 here is CASSRFNEQFF. Written as DNA, the CDR3 is TGTGCCAGTAGTCGATTCAATGAGCAGTTCTTC.

This clonotype appeared a single time. This may stem from a read error, because a much larger clone lies one nucleotide away. The chain is built from TRBV2 and TRBJ2-7; D unclear. The CDR3 runs 11 residues. Germline CDR1 SNHLY, CDR2 FYNNEI. V was pared by 5 bases and J by 6 bases, with 8 bases between. CDR3 sequence (DNA): TGTGCCAGCAGTCTAACAGCCGAGCAGTACTTC. Translating it yields CASSLTAEQYF.

The rearrangement joins TRBV7-2 to TRBJ2-3; weak D call: TRBD2 (6 bases). Germline V CDR1 and CDR2: SGHTA, FQGNSA. The CDR3 spans 18 residues. The germline V and J ends were trimmed by 5 bases and 0 bases, with 21 bases remaining between them. CDR3 bases: TGTGCCAGCAGCATACGACCATGGGACTGGTCTAGCACAGATACGCAGTATTTT. This codes for CASSIRPWDWSSTDTQYF.

With respect to this clonotype: This sequence may be a read error, since a much larger clone differs from it by one base. This chain connects TRBV28 to TRBJ1-5; 8 bases line up with TRBD1. This CDR3 is built from 15 residues. Germline CDR1 and CDR2: MDHEN and SYDVKM. The V and J ends lost 8 bases and 11 bases, in that order; junction bases with no gene match: 17. The CDR3 DNA follows: TGTGCCAGCTTGTCAAAAGGGACAGGCCTTTCGGCCCAGCATTTT. It encodes CASLSKGTGLSAQHF.

The sample holds many counts of this clonotype. The V gene is TRBV28, the J gene TRBJ1-5, with a possible D match to TRBD1 (5 bases). V lost 2 bases to trimming and J lost 5 bases, with 13 bases between them. This CDR3 is built from 15 residues. Germline V gives CDR1 MDHEN, CDR2 SYDVKM. CDR3 coding DNA: TGTGCCAGCAGTTTAGGAGACAGCGCGTATCAGCCCCAGCATTTT. It translates to CASSLGDSAYQPQHF.